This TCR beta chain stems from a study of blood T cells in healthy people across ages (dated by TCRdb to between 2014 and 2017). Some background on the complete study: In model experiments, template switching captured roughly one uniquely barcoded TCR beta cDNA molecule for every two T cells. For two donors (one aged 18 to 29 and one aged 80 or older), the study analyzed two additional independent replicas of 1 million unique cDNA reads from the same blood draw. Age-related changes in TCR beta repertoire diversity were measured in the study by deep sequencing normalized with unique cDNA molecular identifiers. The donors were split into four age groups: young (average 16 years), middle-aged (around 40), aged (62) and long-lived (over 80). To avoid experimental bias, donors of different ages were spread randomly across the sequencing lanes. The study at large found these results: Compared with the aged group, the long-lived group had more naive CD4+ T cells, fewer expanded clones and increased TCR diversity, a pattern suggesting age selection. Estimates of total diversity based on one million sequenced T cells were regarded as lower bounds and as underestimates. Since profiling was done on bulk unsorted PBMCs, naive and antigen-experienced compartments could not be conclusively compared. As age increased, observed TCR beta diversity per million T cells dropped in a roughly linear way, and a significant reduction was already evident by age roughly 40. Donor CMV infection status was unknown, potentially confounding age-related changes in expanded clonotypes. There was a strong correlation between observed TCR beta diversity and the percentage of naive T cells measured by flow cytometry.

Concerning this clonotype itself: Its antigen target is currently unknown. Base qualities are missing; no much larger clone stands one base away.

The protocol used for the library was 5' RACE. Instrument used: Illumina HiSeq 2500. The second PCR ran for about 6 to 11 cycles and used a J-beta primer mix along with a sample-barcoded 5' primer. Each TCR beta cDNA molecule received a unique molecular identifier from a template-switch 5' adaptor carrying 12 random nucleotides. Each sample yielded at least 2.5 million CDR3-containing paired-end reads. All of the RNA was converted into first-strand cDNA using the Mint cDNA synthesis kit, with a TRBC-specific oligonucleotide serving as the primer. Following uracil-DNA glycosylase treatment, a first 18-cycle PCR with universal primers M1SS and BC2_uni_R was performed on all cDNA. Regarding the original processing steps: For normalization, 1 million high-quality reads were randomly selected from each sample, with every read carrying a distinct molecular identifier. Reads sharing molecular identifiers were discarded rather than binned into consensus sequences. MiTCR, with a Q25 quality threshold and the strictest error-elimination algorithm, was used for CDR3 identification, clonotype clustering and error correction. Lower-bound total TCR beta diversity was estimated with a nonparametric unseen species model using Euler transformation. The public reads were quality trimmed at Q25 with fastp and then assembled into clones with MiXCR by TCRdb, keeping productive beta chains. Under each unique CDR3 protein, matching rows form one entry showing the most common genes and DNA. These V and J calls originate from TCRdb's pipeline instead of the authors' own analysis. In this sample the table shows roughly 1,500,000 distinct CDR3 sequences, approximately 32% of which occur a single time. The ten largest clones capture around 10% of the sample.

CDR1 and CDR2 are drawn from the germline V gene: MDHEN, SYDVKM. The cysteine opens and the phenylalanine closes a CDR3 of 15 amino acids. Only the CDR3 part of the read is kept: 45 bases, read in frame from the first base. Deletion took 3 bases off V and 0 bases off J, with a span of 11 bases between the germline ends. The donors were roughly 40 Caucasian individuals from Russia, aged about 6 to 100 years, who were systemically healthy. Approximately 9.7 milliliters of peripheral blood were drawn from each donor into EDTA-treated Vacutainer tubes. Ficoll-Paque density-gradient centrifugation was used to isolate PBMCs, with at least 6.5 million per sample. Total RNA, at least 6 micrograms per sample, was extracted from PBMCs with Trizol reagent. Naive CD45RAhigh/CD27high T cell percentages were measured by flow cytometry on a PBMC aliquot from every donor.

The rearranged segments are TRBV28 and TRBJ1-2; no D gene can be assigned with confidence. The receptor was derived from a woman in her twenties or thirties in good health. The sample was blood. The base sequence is TGTGCCAGCAGTTTTAGTGCACCACCTAACTATGGCTACACCTTC. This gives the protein CASSFSAPPNYGYTF.